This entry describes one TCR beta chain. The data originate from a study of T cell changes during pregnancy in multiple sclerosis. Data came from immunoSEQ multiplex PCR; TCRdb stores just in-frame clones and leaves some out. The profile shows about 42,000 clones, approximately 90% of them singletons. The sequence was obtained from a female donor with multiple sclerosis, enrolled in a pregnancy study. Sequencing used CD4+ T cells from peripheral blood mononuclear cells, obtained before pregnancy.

CDR3 DNA: TGTGCCAGCAGCTTGGTAGAATATAGCAATCAGCCCCAGCATTTT. Its translation: CASSLVEYSNQPQHF. The gene calls are TRBV5-8 and TRBJ1-5; unclear D gene. The length of the CDR3 is 15 residues. In germline, CDR1 is SGHTS, CDR2 YDEGEE. Trimming left V 0 bases short and J 0 bases short, with 7 bases between.